Listed below are T cell receptor beta chains from one sample, sequenced in a study of blood T cell repertoires in COVID-19. Assay: immunoSEQ multiplex PCR; the TCRdb copy retains only in-frame clones and omits some. The sample carries 50,000 to 80,000 clones, more than 75% recorded once. Sequenced sample: PBMCs or T cells enriched from blood (not recorded which). These receptors were collected from a woman aged 40 to 50 who had recovered from COVID-19. The CDR3 runs from the conserved cysteine through the conserved F or W. D genes are given only for firm matches.

j_gene | v_gene | d_gene | CDR3aa
TRBJ2-3 | TRBV5-1 | . | CASSLSLSDTQYF
TRBJ2-1 | TRBV30 | . | CAWSVRGAYNEQFF
TRBJ2-7 | TRBV5-4 | . | CASSSQGWGYEQYF
TRBJ1-1 | TRBV5-5 | TRBD1 | CASSSTTGISNTEAFF
TRBJ1-1 | TRBV5-1 | TRBD1 | CASSPQGTDTEAFF
TRBJ1-4 | TRBV5-1 | . | CASSLVGPNEKLFF
TRBJ1-5 | TRBV20-1 | . | CSASRGSNQPQHF
TRBJ2-1 | TRBV5-8 | . | CASSHSNRGEQFF
TRBJ2-7 | TRBV15 | . | CATSRGVPPLYEQYF
TRBJ1-5 | TRBV28 | TRBD1 | CASRLPQGANQPQHF
TRBJ2-1 | TRBV11-3 | . | CASSLGVYNEQFF
TRBJ2-7 | TRBV7-9 | TRBD1 | CASSLTGNYEQYF
TRBJ2-6 | TRBV9 | . | CASNSGGGGANVLTF
TRBJ2-7 | TRBV11-2 | . | CASSLDGTTTYEQYF
TRBJ2-1 | TRBV19 | TRBD2 | CASSMTSGGGYNEQFF
TRBJ2-7 | TRBV5-1 | TRBD2 | CASSLAYSGGATDEQYF
TRBJ2-2 | TRBV3-1/TRBV3-2 | TRBD2 | CASSQVAGANTGELFF
TRBJ2-4 | TRBV11-2 | . | CASSLGRYIQYF
TRBJ2-2 | TRBV6-5 | TRBD2 | CASSTSSGYTGELFF
TRBJ1-3 | TRBV12-5 | . | CASIAATRNTIYF
TRBJ1-1 | TRBV4-1 | TRBD1 | CASSQVARDRSDAEAFF
TRBJ2-7 | TRBV5-1 | TRBD2 | CASQWTSGALAEQYF
TRBJ2-1 | TRBV2 | TRBD1 | CASSGDRGQSSYNEQFF
TRBJ1-2 | TRBV5-1 | . | CASSLANSLYGYTF
TRBJ2-5 | TRBV10-3 | . | CAISERLQETQYF
TRBJ1-1 | TRBV20-1 | . | CSARRGPEAFF
TRBJ2-1 | TRBV5-4 | . | CASSLANYRAYNEQFF
TRBJ2-6 | TRBV9 | . | CASSAPPSAVLLSGANVLTF
TRBJ2-7 | TRBV5-1 | TRBD1 | CASSQKGQGSEQYF
TRBJ1-3 | TRBV3-1/TRBV3-2 | . | CASSQVAGIYTIYF
TRBJ2-1 | TRBV2 | TRBD1 | CASSGDRGFYNEQFF
TRBJ2-2 | TRBV2 | TRBD1 | CASWTGPGELFF
TRBJ2-5 | TRBV6-1 | . | CASSEENRGWETQYF
TRBJ1-2 | TRBV6-5 | . | CASSSGGGYGYTF
TRBJ2-7 | TRBV7-6 | TRBD2 | CASSLVAGGAYEQYF
TRBJ1-1 | TRBV14 | . | CASSHRGRDTEAFF